The clone carrying this T cell receptor (beta chain) has a count of ten or more. This record belongs to a study of T cell repertoires in cytomegalovirus infection. CDR3 size: 13 residues. The V gene lost 5 bases and the J gene lost 5 bases, with 12 bases spanning the gap. CDR1 is SGHVS and CDR2 is FQNEAQ in the germline V gene. TCRdb reanalysed the reads using MiXCR and keeps one entry per CDR3 protein. The sample lists almost 550,000 distinct CDR3 sequences, approximately 17% occurring once. The sample taken for sequencing was CD8+ T cells from PBMCs. The clonotype originates from a human donor in good health (CMV status not recorded). Some clones in this sample may be carry-over from other donors' samples. The chain uses TRBV7-8 and TRBJ1-2; D is unclear. CDR3 region: CASSRDNLYGYTF. In DNA, the CDR3 is TGTGCCAGCAGCCGAGACAATCTATATGGCTACACCTTC.